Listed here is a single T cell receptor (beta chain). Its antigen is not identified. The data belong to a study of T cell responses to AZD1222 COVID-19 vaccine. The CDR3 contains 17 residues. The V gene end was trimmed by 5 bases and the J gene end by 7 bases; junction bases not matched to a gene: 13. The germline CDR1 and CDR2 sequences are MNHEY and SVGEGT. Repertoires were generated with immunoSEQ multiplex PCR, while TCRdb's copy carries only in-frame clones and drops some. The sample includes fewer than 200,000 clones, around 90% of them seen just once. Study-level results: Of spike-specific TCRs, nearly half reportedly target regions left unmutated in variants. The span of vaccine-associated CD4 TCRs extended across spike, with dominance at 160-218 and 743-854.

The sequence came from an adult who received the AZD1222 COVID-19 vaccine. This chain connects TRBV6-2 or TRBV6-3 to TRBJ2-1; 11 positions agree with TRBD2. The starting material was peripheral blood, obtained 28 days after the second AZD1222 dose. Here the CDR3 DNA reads TGTGCCAGCAGTGCGCTCAGACTAGCGGGACGGATTAATGAGCAGTTCTTC. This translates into CASSALRLAGRINEQFF.